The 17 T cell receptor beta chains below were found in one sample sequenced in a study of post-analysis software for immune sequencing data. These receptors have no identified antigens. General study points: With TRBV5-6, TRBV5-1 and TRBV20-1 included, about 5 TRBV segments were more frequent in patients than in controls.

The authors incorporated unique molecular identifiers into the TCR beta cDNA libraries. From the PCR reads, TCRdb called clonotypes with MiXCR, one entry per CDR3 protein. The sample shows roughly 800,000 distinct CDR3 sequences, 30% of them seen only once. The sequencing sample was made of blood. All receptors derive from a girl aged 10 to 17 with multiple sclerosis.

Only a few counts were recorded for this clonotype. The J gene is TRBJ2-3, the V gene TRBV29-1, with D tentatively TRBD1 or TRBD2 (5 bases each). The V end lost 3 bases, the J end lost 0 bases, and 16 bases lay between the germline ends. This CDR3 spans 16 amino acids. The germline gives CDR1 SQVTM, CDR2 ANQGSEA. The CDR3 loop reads CSVERDRQISTDTQYF. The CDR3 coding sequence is TGCAGCGTTGAGAGGGACCGACAGATTAGCACAGATACGCAGTATTTT.

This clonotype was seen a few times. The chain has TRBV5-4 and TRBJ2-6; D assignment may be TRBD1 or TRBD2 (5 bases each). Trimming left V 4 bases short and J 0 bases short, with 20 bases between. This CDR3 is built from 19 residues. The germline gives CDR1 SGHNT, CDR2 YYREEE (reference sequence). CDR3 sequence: CASSPMGPGTHSGANVLTF. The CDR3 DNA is TGTGCCAGCAGCCCGATGGGGCCAGGGACCCACTCTGGGGCCAACGTCCTGACTTTC.

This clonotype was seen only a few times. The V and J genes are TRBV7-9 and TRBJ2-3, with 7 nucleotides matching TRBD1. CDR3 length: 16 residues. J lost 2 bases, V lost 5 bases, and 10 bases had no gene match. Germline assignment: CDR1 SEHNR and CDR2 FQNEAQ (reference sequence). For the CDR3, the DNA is TGTGCCAGCAGCCCGCCTAGACAGGGTCTCACAGATACGCAGTATTTT. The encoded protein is CASSPPRQGLTDTQYF.

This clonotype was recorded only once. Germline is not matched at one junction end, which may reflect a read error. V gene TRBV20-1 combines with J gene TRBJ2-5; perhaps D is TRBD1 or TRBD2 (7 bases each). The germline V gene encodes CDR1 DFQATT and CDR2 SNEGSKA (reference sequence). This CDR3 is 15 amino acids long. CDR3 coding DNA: TGCAGTGCTATATCCCCCAGGGGGGGGCAAGAGGCCCAGTACTTC. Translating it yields CSAISPRGGQEAQYF.

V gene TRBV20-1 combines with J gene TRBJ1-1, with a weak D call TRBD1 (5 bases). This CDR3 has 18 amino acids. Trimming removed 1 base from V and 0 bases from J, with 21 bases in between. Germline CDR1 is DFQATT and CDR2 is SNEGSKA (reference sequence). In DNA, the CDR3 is TGCAGTGCTAGAGGTAGAAGGGACTCCGAGTTTATGAACACTGAAGCTTTCTTT. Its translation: CSARGRRDSEFMNTEAFF.

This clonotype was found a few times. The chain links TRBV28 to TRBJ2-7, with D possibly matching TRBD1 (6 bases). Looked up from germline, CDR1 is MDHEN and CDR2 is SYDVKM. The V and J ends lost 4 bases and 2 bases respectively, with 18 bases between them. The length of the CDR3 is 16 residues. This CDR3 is CASSYKQGGGPYEQYF. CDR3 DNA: TGTGCCAGCAGTTACAAACAGGGCGGCGGACCCTACGAGCAGTACTTC.

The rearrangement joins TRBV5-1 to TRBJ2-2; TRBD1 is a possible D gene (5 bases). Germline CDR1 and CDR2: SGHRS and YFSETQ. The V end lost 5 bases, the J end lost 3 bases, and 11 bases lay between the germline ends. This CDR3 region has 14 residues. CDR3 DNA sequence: TGCGCCAGCAGTATGGGGCGAGACACCGGGGAGCTGTTTTTT. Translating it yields CASSMGRDTGELFF.

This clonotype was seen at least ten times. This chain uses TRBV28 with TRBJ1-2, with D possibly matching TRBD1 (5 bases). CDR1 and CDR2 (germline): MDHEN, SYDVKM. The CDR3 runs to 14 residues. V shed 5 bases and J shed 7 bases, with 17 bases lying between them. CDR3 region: CASSPGPARVGYTF. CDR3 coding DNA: TGTGCCAGCAGTCCTGGCCCCGCCAGGGTTGGCTACACCTTC.

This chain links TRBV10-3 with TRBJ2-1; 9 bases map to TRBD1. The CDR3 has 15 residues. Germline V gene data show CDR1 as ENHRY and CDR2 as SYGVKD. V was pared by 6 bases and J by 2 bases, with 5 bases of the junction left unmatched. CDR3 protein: CAIRTGGEAYNEQFF. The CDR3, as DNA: TGTGCCATCAGGACAGGGGGGGAAGCCTACAATGAGCAGTTCTTC.

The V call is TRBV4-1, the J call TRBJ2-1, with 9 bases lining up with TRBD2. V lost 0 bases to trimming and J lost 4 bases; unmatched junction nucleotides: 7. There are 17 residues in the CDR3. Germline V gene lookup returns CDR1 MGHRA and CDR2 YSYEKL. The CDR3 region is CASSQDGGGAPYNEQFF. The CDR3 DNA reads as TGCGCCAGCAGCCAAGACGGCGGGGGGGCTCCTTACAATGAGCAGTTCTTC.

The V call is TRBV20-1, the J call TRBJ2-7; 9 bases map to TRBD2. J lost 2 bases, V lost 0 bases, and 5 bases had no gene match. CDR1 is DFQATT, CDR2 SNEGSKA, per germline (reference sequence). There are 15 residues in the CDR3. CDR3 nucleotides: TGCAGTGCTAGAGATTTGACTAGCGGACCCTACGAGCAGTACTTC. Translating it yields CSARDLTSGPYEQYF.

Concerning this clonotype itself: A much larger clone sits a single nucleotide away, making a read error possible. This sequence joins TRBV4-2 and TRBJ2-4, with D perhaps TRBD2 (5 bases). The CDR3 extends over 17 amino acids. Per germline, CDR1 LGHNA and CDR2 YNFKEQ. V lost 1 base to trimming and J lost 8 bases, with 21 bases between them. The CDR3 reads CASSQVLGDSTGDIQYF. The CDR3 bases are TGTGCCAGCAGCCAAGTCCTCGGGGATAGCACTGGAGACATTCAGTACTTC.

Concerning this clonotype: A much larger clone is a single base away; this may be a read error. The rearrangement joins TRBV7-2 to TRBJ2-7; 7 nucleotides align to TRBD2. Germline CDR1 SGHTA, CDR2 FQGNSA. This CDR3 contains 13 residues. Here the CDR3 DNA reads TGTGCCAGCAGCCCTAGCGGCTCCCACGAGCAGTACTTC. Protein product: CASSPSGSHEQYF.

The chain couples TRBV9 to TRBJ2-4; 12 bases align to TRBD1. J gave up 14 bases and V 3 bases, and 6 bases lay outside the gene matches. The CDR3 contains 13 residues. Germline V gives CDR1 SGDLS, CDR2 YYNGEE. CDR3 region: CASSEGQGARKYF. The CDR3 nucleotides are TGTGCCAGCAGCGAGGGACAGGGGGCGAGGAAGTACTTC.

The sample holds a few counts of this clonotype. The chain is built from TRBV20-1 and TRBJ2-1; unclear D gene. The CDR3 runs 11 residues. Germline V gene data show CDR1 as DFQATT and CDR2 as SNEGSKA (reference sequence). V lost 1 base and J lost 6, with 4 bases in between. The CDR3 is CSARGTNEQFF. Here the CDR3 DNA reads TGCAGTGCTAGAGGGACCAATGAGCAGTTCTTC.

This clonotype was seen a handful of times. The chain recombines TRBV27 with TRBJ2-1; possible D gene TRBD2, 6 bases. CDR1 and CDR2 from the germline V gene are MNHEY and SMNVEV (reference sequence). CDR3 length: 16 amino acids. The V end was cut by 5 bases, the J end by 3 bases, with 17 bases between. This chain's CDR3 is CASSARDPGDYNEQFF. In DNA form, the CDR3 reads TGTGCCAGCAGTGCAAGGGACCCGGGGGACTACAATGAGCAGTTCTTC.

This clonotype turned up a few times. The CDR3 DNA follows: TGTGCCAGCAGGGGGACTAGCGGGAGTTACAATGAGCAGTTCTTC. This encodes CASRGTSGSYNEQFF. The V call is TRBV2, the J call TRBJ2-1; 14 positions match TRBD2. V trimming: 6 bases; J trimming: 4 bases; junction bases outside the gene matches: 2. Germline V CDR1 and CDR2: SNHLY, FYNNEI. The CDR3 is 15 amino acids.